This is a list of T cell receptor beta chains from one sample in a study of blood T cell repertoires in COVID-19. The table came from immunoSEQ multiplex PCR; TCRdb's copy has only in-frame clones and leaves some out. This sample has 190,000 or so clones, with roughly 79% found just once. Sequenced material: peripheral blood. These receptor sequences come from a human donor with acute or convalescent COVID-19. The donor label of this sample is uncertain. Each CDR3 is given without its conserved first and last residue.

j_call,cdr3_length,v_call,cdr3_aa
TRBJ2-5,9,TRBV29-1,SGGETETQY
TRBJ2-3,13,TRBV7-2,ASSLDRQGADTQY
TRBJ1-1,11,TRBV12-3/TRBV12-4,ASSSGPNTEAF
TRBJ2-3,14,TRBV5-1,ASRQPTGGATDTQY
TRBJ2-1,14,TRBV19,ASGLAGGWSYNEQF
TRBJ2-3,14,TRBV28,ASSSSGRASTDTQY
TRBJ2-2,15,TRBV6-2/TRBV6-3,ASSYPSGRGNTGELF
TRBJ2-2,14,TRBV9,ASLKGREGVTGELF
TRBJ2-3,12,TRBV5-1,ASAGDSPTDTQY
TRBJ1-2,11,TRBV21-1,ASSGQIFYGYT
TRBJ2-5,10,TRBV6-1,ASSTGLETQY
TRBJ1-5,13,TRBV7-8,ASRHKPYSNQPQH
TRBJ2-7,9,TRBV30,VCSGRREQY
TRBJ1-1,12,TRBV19,ASRDRAVNTEAF
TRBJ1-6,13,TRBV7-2,ASSTRTGDNSPLH
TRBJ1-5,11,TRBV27,ASSFRGNQPQH
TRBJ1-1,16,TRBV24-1,ATSDLPKGQGADTEAF
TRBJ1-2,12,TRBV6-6,ASSYSQGFVGYT
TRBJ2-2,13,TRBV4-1,ASSQDWTGTRELF
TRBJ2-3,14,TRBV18,ASSPPSSGITDTQY
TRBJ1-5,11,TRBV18,ASSGAGDQPQH
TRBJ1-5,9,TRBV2,ASSNNQPQH
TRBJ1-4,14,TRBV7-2,ASSPTRTVNNEKLF
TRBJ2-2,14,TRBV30,AWSVPSGRSTGELF
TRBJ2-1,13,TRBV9,ASSVSGGPYNEQF
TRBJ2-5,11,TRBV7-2,ASSLWGGETQY
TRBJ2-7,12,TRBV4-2,ASSQAGSPYEQY
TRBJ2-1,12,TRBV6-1,ASSDAGRRHEQF
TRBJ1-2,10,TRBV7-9,ASSLSDYGYT
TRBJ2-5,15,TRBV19,ASSPTGTSGREETQY
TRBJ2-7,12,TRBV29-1,SVSGLAGPYEQY
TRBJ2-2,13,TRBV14,ASRPAGISAGELF
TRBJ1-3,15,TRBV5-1,ASSPGQGLSSGNTIY
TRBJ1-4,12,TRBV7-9,ASSLGVPNEKLF
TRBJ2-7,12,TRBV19,ASMGAGPTYEQY
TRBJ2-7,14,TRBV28,ASSLRGLAGGGEQY
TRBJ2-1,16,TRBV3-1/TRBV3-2,ASSRITVAGGNGNEQF
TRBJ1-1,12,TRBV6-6,ASSSYRGRTEAF
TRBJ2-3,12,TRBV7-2,ASRKAGSTDTQY
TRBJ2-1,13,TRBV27,ASSLAGGNYNEQF
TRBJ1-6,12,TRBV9,ASSVGSGNSPLH
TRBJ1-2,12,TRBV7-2,ASSLVGGAGGYT
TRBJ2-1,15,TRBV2,ASSAGERPSSYNEQF
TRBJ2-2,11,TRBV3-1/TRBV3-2,ASSHPGSGELF
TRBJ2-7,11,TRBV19,ASSTGGWYEQY
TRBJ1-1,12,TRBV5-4,ASSLGQANTEAF